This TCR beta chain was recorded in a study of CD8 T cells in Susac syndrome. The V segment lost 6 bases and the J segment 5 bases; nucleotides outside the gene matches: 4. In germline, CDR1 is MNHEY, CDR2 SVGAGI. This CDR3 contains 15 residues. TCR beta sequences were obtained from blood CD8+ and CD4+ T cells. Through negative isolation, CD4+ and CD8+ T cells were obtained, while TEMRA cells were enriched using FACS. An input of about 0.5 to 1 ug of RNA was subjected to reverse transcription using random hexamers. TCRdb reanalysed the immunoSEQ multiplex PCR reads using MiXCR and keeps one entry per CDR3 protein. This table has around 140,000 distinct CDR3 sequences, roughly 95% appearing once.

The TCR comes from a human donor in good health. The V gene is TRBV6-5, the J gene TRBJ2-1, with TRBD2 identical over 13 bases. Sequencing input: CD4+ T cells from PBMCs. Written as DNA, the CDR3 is TGTGCCAGCAGACGTGGACTAGCGGGAGACAATGAGCAGTTCTTC. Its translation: CASRRGLAGDNEQFF.